These 19 T cell receptor beta chains were all obtained from the same sample, sequenced in a study of shared clonotypes between healthy human individuals. Sequenced by immunoSEQ multiplex PCR; TCRdb stores in-frame clones only, minus some. This sample has 1,400,000 or so clones, with less than 99% found just once. The sequenced sample was naive CD4+ T cells sorted from blood. Regarding subset: CD45RA+ positively selected. The source is a man younger than 40 in good health.

The genes are TRBV25-1 and TRBJ1-1; D possibly corresponds to TRBD1 (6 bases). Germline lookup yields CDR1 MGHDK and CDR2 SYGVNS. The CDR3 length is 13 residues. The V end was cut by 8 bases, the J end by 6 bases, with 16 bases between. The CDR3 nucleotides are TGTGCCAGCCAAATGGGGGGCATAGCTGAAGCTTTCTTT. It codes for CASQMGGIAEAFF.

This chain uses TRBV28 with TRBJ1-5; D perhaps matches TRBD1 (5 bases). The CDR3 length is 15 residues. V was pared by 6 bases and J by 2 bases, with 14 bases between. Germline CDR1 is MDHEN and CDR2 is SYDVKM. CDR3 amino acids: CASRRRGLGNQPQHF. The CDR3, as DNA: TGTGCCAGCAGACGAAGGGGTTTGGGCAATCAGCCCCAGCATTTT.

The V and J genes are TRBV5-1 and TRBJ2-1, with 9 bases identical to TRBD1. The CDR3 consists of 18 residues. V gave up 4 bases and J gave up 8 bases; unmatched junction bases: 19. The V gene's germline CDR1 is SGHRS and CDR2 YFSETQ. DNA for the CDR3: TGCGCCAGCAGCGGAACGTATTACCGGGACAGGGTAGGCCATGAGCAGTTCTTC. Translating it yields CASSGTYYRDRVGHEQFF.

J is TRBJ2-2 and V is TRBV27, with 10 nucleotides matching TRBD2. The CDR3 has 14 amino acids. Germline V lookup: CDR1 MNHEY, CDR2 SMNVEV (reference sequence). V shed 5 bases and J 7 bases; nucleotides not matched to a gene: 4. The CDR3 loop is CASSNSGGSGELFF. In nucleotides, the CDR3 is TGTGCCAGCAGTAATAGCGGGGGGAGCGGGGAGCTGTTTTTT.

This chain joins TRBV5-1 and TRBJ2-3; D not certain. The CDR3 loop spans 16 amino acids. The germline gives CDR1 SGHRS, CDR2 YFSETQ. The ends were cut back, 0 bases at V and 2 bases at J, with 13 bases in the middle. CDR3 amino acids: CASSLAPGSSTDTQYF. As DNA, the CDR3 is TGCGCCAGCAGCTTGGCCCCCGGCTCGTCCACAGATACGCAGTATTTT.

This clone was recorded only once. The V gene is TRBV5-1, the J gene TRBJ2-5, with TRBD2 as a possible D gene (5 bases). V dropped 7 bases and J dropped 3 bases, with 16 bases sitting between them. The CDR3 totals 14 residues. Germline CDR1 reads SGHRS; CDR2 reads YFSETQ. In DNA, the CDR3 is TGCGCCAGCGGACCCCTCGGGGTCGAAGAGACCCAGTACTTC. This sequence encodes CASGPLGVEETQYF.

Comments on this clone: This sample includes further DNA sequences coding for the same CDR3. The rearrangement uses TRBV11-2 and TRBJ2-5; D uncertain. Trimming cost V 5 bases and J 4 bases, with 5 bases left between them. The length of the CDR3 is 11 residues. Germline V gives CDR1 SGHAT, CDR2 FQNNGV. CDR3 in DNA: TGTGCCAGCAGCCCCTCAGAGACCCAGTACTTC. This translates into CASSPSETQYF.

The chain couples TRBV7-2 to TRBJ2-5, with 9 bases lining up with TRBD1. Germline values: CDR1 SGHTA, CDR2 FQGNSA. CDR3 length: 15 residues. The J segment lost 2 bases and the V segment lost 2 bases, leaving 3 bases of the junction unmatched. CDR3 in amino acids: CASSLRTGAQETQYF. The CDR3 DNA reads as TGTGCCAGCAGCTTACGGACAGGGGCTCAAGAGACCCAGTACTTC.

This chain links TRBV29-1 with TRBJ2-7; the D is unclear. CDR1 and CDR2 (germline): SQVTM, ANQGSEA. The CDR3 loop spans 13 amino acids. V was cut by 7 bases and J by 3 bases, with 16 bases left in between. CDR3 in amino acids: CSAIFLVNYEQYF. The CDR3 coding sequence is TGCAGCGCCATCTTCCTAGTTAACTACGAGCAGTACTTC.

The rearrangement links TRBV2 to TRBJ1-5; TRBD1 is a possible D gene (6 bases). Per the germline V gene, CDR1 is SNHLY and CDR2 is FYNNEI. V lost 4 bases and J 2 bases, leaving 15 bases between the germline ends. The CDR3 totals 16 residues. The CDR3 reads CASSAFRGEGNQPQHF. The CDR3 DNA is TGTGCCAGCAGTGCGTTCAGGGGAGAAGGCAATCAGCCCCAGCATTTT.

The chain carries TRBV9 and TRBJ2-2; no firm D call. V lost 1 base to trimming and J lost 3 bases, with 10 bases between them. The CDR3 spans 15 residues. Per germline, CDR1 SGDLS and CDR2 YYNGEE. The CDR3 DNA follows: TGTGCCAGCAGCGTATTTTCAGTACACACCGGGGAGCTGTTTTTT. Amino acid sequence: CASSVFSVHTGELFF.

The chain carries TRBV5-4 and TRBJ2-7; D is possibly TRBD1 or TRBD2 (5 bases each). CDR1 and CDR2 from the germline V gene are SGHNT and YYREEE (reference sequence). Trimming removed 3 bases at V and 3 bases at J, with 22 bases between. The CDR3 extends over 17 amino acids. The CDR3 loop reads CASSSPVVQGRIYEQYF. In nucleotides, the CDR3 is TGTGCCAGCAGCTCCCCGGTGGTGCAGGGACGGATCTACGAGCAGTACTTC.

The J gene is TRBJ1-2, the V gene TRBV4-3, with D perhaps TRBD1 (5 bases). This CDR3 is 14 amino acids long. The germline V and J ends were trimmed by 3 bases and 3 bases, with 11 bases remaining between them. Germline CDR1 reads LGHNA; CDR2 reads YSLEER. For the CDR3, the DNA is TGCGCCAGCAGCCATACTACAGGCGACTATGGCTACACCTTC. This gives the protein CASSHTTGDYGYTF.

This clone was recorded once. The J gene is TRBJ1-2, the V gene TRBV7-2; D might be TRBD1 (6 bases). Per germline, CDR1 SGHTA and CDR2 FQGNSA. Trimming cost V 5 bases and J 7 bases, with 17 bases left between them. The CDR3 totals 14 residues. This CDR3 reads CASSVPGRGGGYTF. As DNA, the CDR3 is TGTGCCAGCAGCGTCCCCGGCAGGGGAGGTGGCTACACCTTC. Full variable domain (rest looked up from reference TRBV7-2 and TRBJ1-2): GAGVSQSPSNKVTEKGKDVELRCDPISGHTALYWYRQSLGQGLEFLIYFQGNSAPDKSGLPSDRFSAERTGGSVSTLTIQRTQQEDSAVYLCASSVPGRGGGYTFGSGTRLTVV.

The table lists this clone with a count of one. The chain joins TRBV28 to TRBJ1-4; no clear D. V was trimmed by 1 base and J by 8 bases, leaving 11 bases between them. CDR3 length equals 14 residues. CDR1 and CDR2 (germline): MDHEN, SYDVKM. The CDR3 region has the DNA TGTGCCAGCAGTTTATTCCGGCGGCGAGAAAAACTGTTTTTT. The encoded protein is CASSLFRRREKLFF.

This chain uses TRBV11-2 with TRBJ2-5; TRBD2 agrees at 7 bases. Germline V lookup: CDR1 SGHAT, CDR2 FQNNGV. The CDR3 is 16 amino acids. V shed 4 bases and J 3 bases; nucleotides not matched to a gene: 11. CDR3 protein: CASSSGLSGHKETQYF. In nucleotides, the CDR3 is TGTGCCAGCAGCTCGGGACTATCCGGGCACAAAGAGACCCAGTACTTC.

The rearrangement uses TRBV10-3 and TRBJ2-7; either TRBD1 or TRBD2 may supply D (5 bases each). V shed 5 bases and J shed 2 bases, with 25 bases lying between them. The CDR3 is 18 residues long. Per the germline V gene, CDR1 is ENHRY and CDR2 is SYGVKD. Here the CDR3 reads CAISHPRSRLRGAYEQYF. The CDR3 DNA reads TGTGCCATCAGTCATCCTCGTTCCCGATTGAGGGGCGCCTACGAGCAGTACTTC.

The V gene is TRBV7-3, the J gene TRBJ2-5; 7 nucleotides line up with TRBD1. The V segment lost 5 bases and the J segment 3 bases; nucleotides outside the gene matches: 6. This CDR3 has 14 residues. Germline CDR1 is SGHTA and CDR2 is FQGTGA. The CDR3 reads CASSPGTVKETQYF. The CDR3, as DNA: TGTGCCAGCAGCCCAGGGACAGTCAAAGAGACCCAGTACTTC.

This rearrangement joins TRBV15 to TRBJ1-1; TRBD1 matches at 9 bases. The CDR3 runs 15 residues. Losses at the gene ends were 5 bases for V and 7 bases for J; bases not matched to a gene: 11. Germline CDR1 reads LNHNV; CDR2 reads YYDKDF (reference sequence). This CDR3 is CATSARRDRVVEAFF. CDR3 nucleotides: TGTGCCACCAGCGCGCGGCGGGACAGGGTCGTTGAAGCTTTCTTT.